Each of the 20 T cell receptor beta chains below was sequenced from the same sample in a study of blood T cell repertoires in COVID-19. Using immunoSEQ multiplex PCR, the repertoire was profiled, and TCRdb retains in-frame clones only, with some absent. Here the sample spans about 78,000 clones, around nine tenths being singletons. Sequencing input: peripheral blood. Every receptor here comes from a woman aged 55-69 years with acute or convalescent COVID-19.

The chain links TRBV28 to TRBJ1-2; 10 positions match TRBD1. Germline assignment: CDR1 MDHEN and CDR2 SYDVKM. The V and J ends lost 6 bases and 6 bases, in that order; junction bases with no gene match: 7. The CDR3 contains 14 residues. CDR3 residues: CASSLGDRGDGYTF. CDR3 coding DNA: TGTGCCAGCAGCCTCGGGGACAGGGGTGATGGCTACACCTTC.

This chain joins TRBV10-3 and TRBJ1-3; D is possibly TRBD1 (5 bases). The CDR3 is 16 amino acids. The germline V and J ends were trimmed by 0 bases and 1 base, with 10 bases remaining between them. CDR1 is ENHRY, CDR2 SYGVKD, per germline. CDR3 sequence: CAISESWGLSGNTIYF. The CDR3 DNA sequence: TGTGCCATCAGTGAGTCGTGGGGCCTATCTGGAAACACCATATATTTT.

The table lists this clone with a few counts. The chain employs TRBV29-1 and TRBJ2-2; D not resolved. V gave up 3 bases and J gave up 4 bases, with 9 bases separating them. Germline V gene sequence: CDR1 SQVTM, CDR2 ANQGSEA. The CDR3 consists of 13 residues. CDR3 in DNA: TGCAGCGTTGACCCTTCGGGCACCGGGGAGCTGTTTTTT. Amino acid sequence: CSVDPSGTGELFF.

The V gene is TRBV7-6, the J gene TRBJ2-1, with 12 bases lining up with TRBD2. Trimming removed 4 bases from V and 0 bases from J; junction bases left unmatched: 13. Germline V gene sequence: CDR1 SGHVS, CDR2 FNYEAQ. The CDR3 has 20 residues. The chain's CDR3 is CASSWGLAGGDTSSYNEQFF. Written as DNA, the CDR3 is TGTGCCAGCAGCTGGGGACTAGCGGGCGGCGATACGAGCTCCTACAATGAGCAGTTCTTC.

The chain uses TRBV6-6 and TRBJ2-1; 10 positions match TRBD1. CDR1 is MNHNY and CDR2 is SVGAGI in the germline V gene (reference sequence). The junction had 6 bases not matched to a gene; V was cut back by 5 bases and J by 8 bases. The CDR3 contains 14 residues. The CDR3 bases are TGTGCCAGCAGTCCGACAGGGGGCTTCGATGAGCAGTTCTTC. It is translated as CASSPTGGFDEQFF.

The CDR3 nucleotides are TGCGCCAGCAGCCAAGTGGTAGGAGACGCCAATGAGCAGTTCTTC. The encoded protein is CASSQVVGDANEQFF. The gene calls are TRBV4-3 and TRBJ2-1; D is unclear. CDR1 LGHNA and CDR2 YSLEER come from the germline V gene. Trimming removed 1 base from V and 6 bases from J, with 13 bases in between. The CDR3 length is 15 residues.

The table lists this clone with a count of one. The chain uses TRBV9 and TRBJ2-1, with D possibly matching TRBD2 (6 bases). CDR1 is SGDLS and CDR2 is YYNGEE in the germline V gene. The CDR3 has 14 residues. V shed 3 bases and J shed 8 bases, with 15 bases lying between them. CDR3 sequence (DNA): TGTGCCAGCAGCGCAGAGACTAGTTCGGATGAGCAGTTCTTC. Protein sequence: CASSAETSSDEQFF.

This clone has a single count. The J gene is TRBJ2-7, the V gene TRBV4-3; 7 bases agree with TRBD1. This CDR3 is built from 16 residues. Trimming took 0 bases from V and 6 from J; bases not matched to a gene: 11. CDR1 is LGHNA, CDR2 YSLEER, per germline. CDR3 protein: CASSQDPITGDPEQYF. CDR3 nucleotides: TGCGCCAGCAGCCAAGACCCCATCACAGGGGATCCCGAGCAGTACTTC.

CDR3 protein: CASSSDRWGFTDTQYF. The CDR3 bases are TGTGCCAGCAGCTCCGACAGGTGGGGATTCACAGATACGCAGTATTTT. The V and J genes are TRBV7-9 and TRBJ2-3, with D possibly being TRBD1 (6 bases). Trimming stripped 4 bases from V and 2 bases from J, with 16 bases between. This CDR3 region has 16 residues. CDR1 and CDR2 (germline): SEHNR, FQNEAQ (reference sequence).

This rearrangement joins TRBV11-3 to TRBJ1-2; 7 nucleotides agree with TRBD1. The CDR3 is 16 residues long. Unmatched junction bases numbered 13, after V lost 5 bases and J lost 4 bases. Germline V gives CDR1 SGHNT, CDR2 YENEEA. The chain's CDR3 is CASSPRRGGKSYGYTF. Here the CDR3 DNA reads TGTGCCAGCAGCCCCAGACGAGGGGGCAAATCCTATGGCTACACCTTC.

J is TRBJ1-1 and V is TRBV18; 11 nucleotides align to TRBD1. Looked up from germline, CDR1 is KGHSH and CDR2 is LQKENI. Germline trimming cut 7 bases from V and 5 bases from J; bases unmatched to any gene: 12. The CDR3 sequence is 16 residues long. The CDR3 reads CASWKDRGRALTEAFF. The CDR3 region has the DNA TGTGCCAGCTGGAAGGACAGGGGGCGCGCATTAACTGAAGCTTTCTTT.

The chain uses TRBV7-2 and TRBJ2-1, with 10 bases fitting TRBD2. Germline-derived CDR1 and CDR2 are SGHTA and FQGNSA. This CDR3 has 16 amino acids. J gave up 7 bases and V 3 bases, and 9 bases lay outside the gene matches. The CDR3, as DNA: TGTGCCAGCAGCTTCCGGGCTAGCGGGGGAACGAATGAGCAGTTCTTC. This translates into CASSFRASGGTNEQFF.

V is TRBV4-1 and J is TRBJ1-2; possibly TRBD1 for D (5 bases). The CDR3 length is 18 residues. Trimming cost V 0 bases and J 5 bases, with 22 bases left between them. The germline CDR1 and CDR2 sequences are MGHRA and YSYEKL. In DNA form, the CDR3 reads TGCGCCAGCAGCCAAGATTGGGGGACTCCCAGGCCTTGGTATGGCTACACCTTC. This sequence encodes CASSQDWGTPRPWYGYTF.

This chain links TRBV27 with TRBJ2-1; no reliable D call. The CDR3 sequence is 16 residues long. Germline-derived CDR1 and CDR2 are MNHEY and SMNVEV (reference sequence). Trimming took off 2 bases at V and 0 bases at J, with 11 bases between the two ends. The CDR3 coding sequence is TGTGCCAGCAGTTTACAGGCAGCCTTCTCCTACAATGAGCAGTTCTTC. Its translation is CASSLQAAFSYNEQFF.

This clone occurred once. The J gene is TRBJ2-3, the V gene TRBV12-5; no reliable D call. V lost 1 base, J lost 2 bases, and 4 bases lay in between. The CDR3 extends over 13 amino acids. The V gene's germline CDR1 is LGHNT and CDR2 FRNRAP. As DNA, the CDR3 is TGTGCTAGTGGTTTGGGGCCCACAGATACGCAGTATTTT. This encodes CASGLGPTDTQYF.

The chain recombines TRBV4-2 with TRBJ2-7, with TRBD1 identical over 7 bases. The CDR3 covers 16 residues. Germline trimming cut 1 base from V and 0 bases from J; bases unmatched to any gene: 6. CDR1 LGHNA and CDR2 YNFKEQ come from the germline V gene. CDR3 coding DNA: TGTGCCAGCAGCCAAGTAGGGACAGAGAGCTCCTACGAGCAGTACTTC. This gives the protein CASSQVGTESSYEQYF.

The chain couples TRBV19 to TRBJ2-7; a weak D match, TRBD2 (5 bases). The CDR3 has 15 amino acids. Between the trimmed V and J ends, which lost 6 bases and 1 base, there was a span of 16 bases. The germline V gene encodes CDR1 LNHDA and CDR2 SQIVND (reference sequence). CDR3 region: CASSSTLEASYEQYF. For the CDR3, the DNA is TGTGCCAGTAGCTCGACCTTGGAGGCGTCCTACGAGCAGTACTTC.

The V call is TRBV7-3, the J call TRBJ2-7, with 12 bases matching TRBD1. The CDR3 has 16 residues. The V and J ends lost 8 bases and 5 bases, in that order; junction bases with no gene match: 13. Germline V gene lookup returns CDR1 SGHTA and CDR2 FQGTGA. The CDR3 region has the DNA TGTGCCAGCTCACGAGCCCCGGGACAGGGGGCAAACGAGCAGTACTTC. Amino acids: CASSRAPGQGANEQYF.

The rearrangement joins TRBV10-3 to TRBJ2-5; 8 bases agree with TRBD1. The CDR3 is made up of 17 amino acids. Germline CDR1 ENHRY, CDR2 SYGVKD. Unmatched junction bases numbered 10, after V lost 3 bases and J lost 1 base. CDR3 sequence reads: CAISEPGQGRTQETQYF. The CDR3 nucleotides are TGTGCCATCAGTGAACCCGGACAGGGAAGGACCCAAGAGACCCAGTACTTC.

V gene TRBV6-5 combines with J gene TRBJ2-7, with a weak D call TRBD2 (7 bases). CDR1 and CDR2 (germline): MNHEY, SVGAGI. Trimming shortened V by 6 bases and J by 5 bases, and 20 bases separated the two germline ends. The CDR3 loop spans 15 amino acids. CDR3 coding DNA: TGTGCCAGCAGACTCCTCAGCAAGGGGGGGGACGAGCAGTACTTC. Translating it yields CASRLLSKGGDEQYF.